This TCR beta chain is from a study of beta chain features in type 1 diabetes. CD4+ naive, central memory, regulatory and stem cell-like memory subsets were isolated by sorting on CD45RO/CCR7/CD25/CD127/CD95/CD27. About this clone: Its matching antigen is unknown.

This CDR3 contains 11 residues. V was clipped by 5 bases and J by 7 bases, with 8 bases between them. Germline V CDR1 and CDR2: MDHEN, SYDVKM. Overall study results and limits: Significant though moderate, a shortening of TCRB CDR3s appeared in all four CD4+ subsets of Type 1 diabetes patients.

Expressed TCRB transcripts were sequenced because the entire RNA isolate underwent reverse transcription. Measured with immunoSEQ multiplex PCR; TCRdb has only the in-frame clones, and not every one. The table lists hundreds of thousands of clones, 11% to 15% of them singletons. The sequencing input was naive CD4+ T cells from blood. This chain links TRBV28 with TRBJ1-2; D not certain. The clonotype originates from a man younger than 35 with type 1 diabetes. In nucleotides, the CDR3 is TGTGCCAGCAGTATCACTGCTGGCTACACCTTC. It encodes CASSITAGYTF.